The 12 T cell receptor beta chains below come from one sample, sequenced in a study of Graves' ophthalmopathy and Graves' hyperthyroidism. RNA transcripts were the source from which TCR beta CDR3 regions were amplified. Second-round multiplex PCR came after a first-round RT-PCR that employed HTBI primers. One entry per CDR3 protein results from TCRdb running MiXCR on the multiplex PCR reads. The repertoire has around 1,200,000 distinct CDR3 sequences, less than 45% of them found once; the top ten carry 8.5% to 14%. Sequencing input: peripheral blood or thyroid tissue (not recorded which). The source of these receptors is an adult man with Graves' hyperthyroidism.

This clonotype was seen more than once but under ten times. This chain joins TRBV6-2 or TRBV6-3 and TRBJ1-5; tentative D call: TRBD1 (5 bases). The CDR3 covers 13 residues. Trimming pared 7 bases from V and 7 bases from J, leaving 14 bases between. Germline CDR1 reads MNHEY; CDR2 reads SVGEGT. As DNA, the CDR3 is TGTGCCAGCAAAGCGGGGGTTGGCCAGCCCCAGCATTTT. Encoded protein: CASKAGVGQPQHF.

This clonotype was detected many times. The chain recombines TRBV9 with TRBJ1-2; no clear D. This CDR3 spans 15 amino acids. The ends were cut back, 4 bases at V and 4 bases at J, with 17 bases in the middle. Germline values: CDR1 SGDLS, CDR2 YYNGEE. CDR3 bases: TGTGCCAGCAGCTTGGGATCAGGAGAAATCTATGGCTACACCTTC. It is translated as CASSLGSGEIYGYTF.

In its sample, this clonotype was seen many times. The chain has TRBV20-1 and TRBJ2-7, with 9 bases that match TRBD2. The V and J ends lost 0 bases and 2 bases, in that order; junction bases with no gene match: 5. Germline V CDR1 and CDR2: DFQATT, SNEGSKA (reference sequence). The CDR3 runs 15 residues. CDR3 sequence (DNA): TGCAGTGCTAGAGATACGCTAGCGGGAACCTACGAGCAGTACTTC. Protein sequence: CSARDTLAGTYEQYF.

The CDR3 here is CSIGRDRTEAFF. CDR3 coding DNA: TGCAGTATCGGTAGGGATCGCACTGAAGCTTTCTTT. This chain joins TRBV20-1 and TRBJ1-1, with D uncertain. This CDR3 comprises 12 residues. V dropped 8 bases and J dropped 4 bases, with 14 bases sitting between them. Germline assignment: CDR1 DFQATT and CDR2 SNEGSKA (reference sequence).

This clonotype was seen at least ten times. V gene TRBV24-1 combines with J gene TRBJ2-5; D is ambiguous. CDR1 is KGHDR, CDR2 SFDVKD, per germline. Trimming removed 4 bases at V and 5 bases at J, with 13 bases between. The CDR3 runs 14 residues. CDR3 region: CATSESGDRETQYF. The CDR3, as DNA: TGTGCCACCAGTGAATCAGGCGACCGGGAGACCCAGTACTTC.

The chain joins TRBV10-3 to TRBJ1-6; possibly TRBD1 for D (5 bases). Germline loops: CDR1 ENHRY, CDR2 SYGVKD. Trimming took off 2 bases at V and 10 bases at J, with 15 bases between the two ends. The CDR3 contains 15 residues. This chain's CDR3 is CAISERGGDQSPLHF. In DNA, the CDR3 is TGTGCCATCAGTGAGCGGGGAGGGGATCAATCACCCCTCCACTTT.

The chain carries TRBV12-3 or TRBV12-4 and TRBJ2-6; TRBD1 matches 9 bases. The CDR3 has 16 residues. The trim removed 7 bases at V and 2 bases at J, leaving 6 bases unmatched. CDR3 protein: CASTKTGGTGANVLTF. In DNA form, the CDR3 reads TGTGCCAGCACCAAGACAGGGGGGACTGGGGCCAACGTCCTGACTTTC.

The chain recombines TRBV7-8 with TRBJ1-4; 11 bases are a match to TRBD1. Germline V CDR1 and CDR2: SGHVS, FQNEAQ. The CDR3 runs 14 residues. V dropped 5 bases and J dropped 7; count of bases not matched to a gene: 3. The CDR3 DNA follows: TGTGCCAGCAGCATGGGACAGGGGGGTGAAAAACTGTTTTTT. This encodes CASSMGQGGEKLFF.

CDR3: CASSLALPGNSNQPQHF. The CDR3 DNA reads TGTGCCAGCAGTCTGGCCCTGCCAGGCAATAGCAATCAGCCCCAGCATTTT. The chain combines TRBV27 with TRBJ1-5; no firm D call. With 5 bases removed from V and 0 bases from J, the gap between germline ends came to 17 bases. This CDR3 contains 17 residues. Germline V lookup: CDR1 MNHEY, CDR2 SMNVEV (reference sequence).

This clonotype was observed at least ten times. The chain combines TRBV4-3 with TRBJ1-2; no clear D. The V gene's germline CDR1 is LGHNA and CDR2 YSLEER. The CDR3 is made up of 15 amino acids. The V and J ends lost 0 bases and 2 bases respectively, with 10 bases between them. The CDR3 bases are TGCGCCAGCAGCCAAGACCTTGGGGAGAACTATGGCTACACCTTC. Amino acids: CASSQDLGENYGYTF.

The chain employs TRBV20-1 and TRBJ1-6; TRBD1 is a possible D gene (5 bases). V was clipped by 4 bases and J by 11 bases, with 18 bases between them. The V gene's germline CDR1 is DFQATT and CDR2 SNEGSKA (reference sequence). CDR3 length: 14 residues. The CDR3 reads CSATSTGTEAPLHF. The CDR3, as DNA: TGCAGTGCTACATCAACCGGGACCGAGGCACCCCTCCACTTT.

About this clonotype: A much larger clone sits a single nucleotide away, making a read error possible. CDR3 region: CASSWTGGSGEQYF. Here the CDR3 DNA reads TGTGCCAGCAGTTGGACTGGCGGGAGTGGCGAGCAGTACTTC. V is TRBV12-3 or TRBV12-4 and J is TRBJ2-7; 7 bases align to TRBD2. The CDR3 runs to 14 residues. The V segment lost 4 bases and the J segment 6 bases; nucleotides outside the gene matches: 9.